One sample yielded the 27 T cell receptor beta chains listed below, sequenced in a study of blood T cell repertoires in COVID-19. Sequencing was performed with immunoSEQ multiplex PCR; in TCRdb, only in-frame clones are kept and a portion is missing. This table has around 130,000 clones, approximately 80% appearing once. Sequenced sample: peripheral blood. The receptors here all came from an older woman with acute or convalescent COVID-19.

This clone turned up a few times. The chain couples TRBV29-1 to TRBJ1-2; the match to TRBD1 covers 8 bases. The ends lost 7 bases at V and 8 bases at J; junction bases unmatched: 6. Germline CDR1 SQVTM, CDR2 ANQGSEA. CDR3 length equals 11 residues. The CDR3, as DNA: TGCAGCGCGGGGACAGGCCAGGGCTACACCTTC. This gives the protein CSAGTGQGYTF.

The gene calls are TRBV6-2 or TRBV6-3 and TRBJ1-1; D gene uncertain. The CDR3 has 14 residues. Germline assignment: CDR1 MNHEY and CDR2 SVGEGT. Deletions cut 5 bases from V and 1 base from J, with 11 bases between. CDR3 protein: CASSRSEGNTEAFF. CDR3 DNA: TGTGCCAGCAGTCGATCGGAGGGGAACACTGAAGCTTTCTTT.

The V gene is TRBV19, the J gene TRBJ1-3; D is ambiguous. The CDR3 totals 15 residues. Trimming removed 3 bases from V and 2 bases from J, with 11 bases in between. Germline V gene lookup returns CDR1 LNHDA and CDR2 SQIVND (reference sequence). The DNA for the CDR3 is TGTGCCAGTAGTATCCGGGGATCGCCTGGAAACACCATATATTTT. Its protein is CASSIRGSPGNTIYF.

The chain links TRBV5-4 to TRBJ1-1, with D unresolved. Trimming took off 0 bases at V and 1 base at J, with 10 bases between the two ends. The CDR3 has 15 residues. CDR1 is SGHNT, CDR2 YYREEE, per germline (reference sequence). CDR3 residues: CASSLDLRQNTEAFF. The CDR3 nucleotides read TGTGCCAGCAGCTTGGATTTGCGACAGAACACTGAAGCTTTCTTT.

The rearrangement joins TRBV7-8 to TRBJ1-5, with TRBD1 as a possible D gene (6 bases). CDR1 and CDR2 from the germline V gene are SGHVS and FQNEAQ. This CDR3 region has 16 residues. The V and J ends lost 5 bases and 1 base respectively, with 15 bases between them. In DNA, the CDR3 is TGTGCCAGCAGCCCCCTGGGGGGGACAAGCAATCAGCCCCAGCATTTT. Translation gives CASSPLGGTSNQPQHF.

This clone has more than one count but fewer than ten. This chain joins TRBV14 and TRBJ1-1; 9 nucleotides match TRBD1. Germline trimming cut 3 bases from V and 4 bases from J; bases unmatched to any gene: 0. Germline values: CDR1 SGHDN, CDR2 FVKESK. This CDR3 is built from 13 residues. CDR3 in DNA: TGTGCCAGCAGCCAGACAGGGGGCACTGAAGCTTTCTTT. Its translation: CASSQTGGTEAFF.

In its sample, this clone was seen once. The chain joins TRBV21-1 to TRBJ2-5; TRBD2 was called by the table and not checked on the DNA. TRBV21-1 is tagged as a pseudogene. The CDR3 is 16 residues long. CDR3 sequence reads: CASSKVFRGSPGTQYF. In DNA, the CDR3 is TGTGCCAGCAGCAAAGTTTTTCGGGGTTCTCCGGGGACCCAGTACTTC.

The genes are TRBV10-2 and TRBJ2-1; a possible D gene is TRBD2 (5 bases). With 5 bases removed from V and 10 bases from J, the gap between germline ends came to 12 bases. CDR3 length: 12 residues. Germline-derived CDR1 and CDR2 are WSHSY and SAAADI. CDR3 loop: CASSRVGGEQFF. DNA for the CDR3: TGCGCCAGCAGTAGGGTTGGAGGAGAGCAGTTCTTC.

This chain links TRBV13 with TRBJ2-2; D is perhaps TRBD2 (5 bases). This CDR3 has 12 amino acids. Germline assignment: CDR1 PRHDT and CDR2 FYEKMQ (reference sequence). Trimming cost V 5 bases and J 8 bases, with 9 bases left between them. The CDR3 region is CASSERRGELFF. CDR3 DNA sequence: TGTGCCAGCAGCGAACGGAGGGGGGAGCTGTTTTTT. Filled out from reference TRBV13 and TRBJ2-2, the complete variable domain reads AAGVIQSPRHLIKEKRETATLKCYPIPRHDTVYWYQQGPGQDPQFLISFYEKMQSDKGSIPDRFSAQQFSDYHSELNMSSLELGDSALYFCASSERRGELFFGEGSRLTVL.

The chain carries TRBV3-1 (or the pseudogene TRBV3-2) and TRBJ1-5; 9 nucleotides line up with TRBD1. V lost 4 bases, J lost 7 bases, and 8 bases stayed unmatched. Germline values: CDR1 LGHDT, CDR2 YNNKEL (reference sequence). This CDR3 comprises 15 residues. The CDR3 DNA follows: TGTGCCAGCAGCCTCGACAGGACAGGGGCGCAGCCCCAGCATTTT. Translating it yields CASSLDRTGAQPQHF.

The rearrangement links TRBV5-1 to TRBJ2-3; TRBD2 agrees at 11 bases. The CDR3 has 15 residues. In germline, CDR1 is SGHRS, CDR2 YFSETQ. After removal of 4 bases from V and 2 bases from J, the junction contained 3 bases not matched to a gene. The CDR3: CASSTGLADTDTQYF. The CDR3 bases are TGCGCCAGCAGCACGGGACTAGCGGACACAGATACGCAGTATTTT. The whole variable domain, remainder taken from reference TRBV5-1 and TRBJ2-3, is KAGVTQTPRYLIKTRGQQVTLSCSPISGHRSVSWYQQTPGQGLQFLFEYFSETQRNKGNFPGRFSGRQFSNSRSEMNVSTLELGDSALYLCASSTGLADTDTQYFGPGTRLTVL.

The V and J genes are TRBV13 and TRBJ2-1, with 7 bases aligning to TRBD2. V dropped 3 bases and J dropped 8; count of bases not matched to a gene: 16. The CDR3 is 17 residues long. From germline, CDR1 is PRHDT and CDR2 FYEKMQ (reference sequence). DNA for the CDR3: TGTGCCAGCAGCTTCAGAGGTAGGCGCGAGCGGGGTGATGAGCAGTTCTTC. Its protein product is CASSFRGRRERGDEQFF. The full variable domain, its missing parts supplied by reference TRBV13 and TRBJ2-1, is AAGVIQSPRHLIKEKRETATLKCYPIPRHDTVYWYQQGPGQDPQFLISFYEKMQSDKGSIPDRFSAQQFSDYHSELNMSSLELGDSALYFCASSFRGRRERGDEQFFGPGTRLTVL.

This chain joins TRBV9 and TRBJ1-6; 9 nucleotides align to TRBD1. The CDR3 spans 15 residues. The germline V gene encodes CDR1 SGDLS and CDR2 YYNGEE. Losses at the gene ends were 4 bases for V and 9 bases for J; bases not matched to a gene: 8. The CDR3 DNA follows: TGTGCCAGCAGCCAGTCGGACAGGGGACGTTCACCCCTCCACTTT. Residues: CASSQSDRGRSPLHF.

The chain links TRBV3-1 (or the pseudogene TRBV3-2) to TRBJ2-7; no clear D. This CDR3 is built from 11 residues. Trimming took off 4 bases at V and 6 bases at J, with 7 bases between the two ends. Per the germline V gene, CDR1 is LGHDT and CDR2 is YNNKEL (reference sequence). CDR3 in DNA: TGTGCCAGCAGCCGGGCAGGCGAGCAGTACTTC. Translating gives CASSRAGEQYF.

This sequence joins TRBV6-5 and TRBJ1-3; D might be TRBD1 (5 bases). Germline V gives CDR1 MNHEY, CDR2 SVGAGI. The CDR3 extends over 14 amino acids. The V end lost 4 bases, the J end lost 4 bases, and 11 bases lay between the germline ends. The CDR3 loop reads CASSSRVAGNTIYF. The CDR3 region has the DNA TGTGCCAGCAGTTCCAGGGTCGCGGGAAACACCATATATTTT.

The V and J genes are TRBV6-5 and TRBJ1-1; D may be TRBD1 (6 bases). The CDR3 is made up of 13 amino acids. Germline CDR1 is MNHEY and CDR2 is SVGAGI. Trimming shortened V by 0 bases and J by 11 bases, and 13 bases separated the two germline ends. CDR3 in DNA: TGTGCCAGCAGTTACTCAAGGGGGATCATGGCTTTCTTT. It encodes CASSYSRGIMAFF.

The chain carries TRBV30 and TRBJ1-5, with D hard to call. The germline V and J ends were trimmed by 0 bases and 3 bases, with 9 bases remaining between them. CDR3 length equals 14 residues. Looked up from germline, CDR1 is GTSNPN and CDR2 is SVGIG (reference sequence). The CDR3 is CAWSVAGINQPQHF. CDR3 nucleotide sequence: TGTGCCTGGAGTGTAGCCGGGATCAATCAGCCCCAGCATTTT. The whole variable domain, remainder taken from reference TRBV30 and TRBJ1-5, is SQTIHQWPATLVQPVGSPLSLECTVEGTSNPNLYWYRQAAGRGLQLLFYSVGIGQISSEVPQNLSASRPQDRQFILSSKKLLLSDSGFYLCAWSVAGINQPQHFGDGTRLSIL.

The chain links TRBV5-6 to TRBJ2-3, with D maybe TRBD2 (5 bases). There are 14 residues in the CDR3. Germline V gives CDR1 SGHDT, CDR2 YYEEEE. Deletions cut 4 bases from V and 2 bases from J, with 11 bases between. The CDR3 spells CASSLPGSTDTQYF. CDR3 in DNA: TGTGCCAGCAGCCTTCCGGGGTCCACAGATACGCAGTATTTT.

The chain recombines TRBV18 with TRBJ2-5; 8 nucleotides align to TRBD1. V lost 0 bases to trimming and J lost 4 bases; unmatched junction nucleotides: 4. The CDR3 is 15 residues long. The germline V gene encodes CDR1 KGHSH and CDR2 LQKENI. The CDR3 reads CASSPPSDRGETQYF. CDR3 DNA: TGTGCCAGCTCACCACCCTCAGACAGGGGAGAGACCCAGTACTTC.

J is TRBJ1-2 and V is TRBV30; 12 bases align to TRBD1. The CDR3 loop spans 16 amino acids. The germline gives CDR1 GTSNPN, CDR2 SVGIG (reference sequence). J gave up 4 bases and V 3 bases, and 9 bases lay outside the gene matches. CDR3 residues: CAWRHGTGGASYGYTF. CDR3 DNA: TGTGCCTGGAGGCACGGGACAGGGGGCGCGAGCTATGGCTACACCTTC.

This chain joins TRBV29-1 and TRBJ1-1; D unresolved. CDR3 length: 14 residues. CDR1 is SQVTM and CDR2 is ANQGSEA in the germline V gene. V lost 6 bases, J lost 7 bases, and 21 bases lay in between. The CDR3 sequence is CSVDIKKADGEAFF. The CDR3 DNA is TGCAGCGTAGATATCAAAAAAGCGGACGGTGAAGCTTTCTTT.

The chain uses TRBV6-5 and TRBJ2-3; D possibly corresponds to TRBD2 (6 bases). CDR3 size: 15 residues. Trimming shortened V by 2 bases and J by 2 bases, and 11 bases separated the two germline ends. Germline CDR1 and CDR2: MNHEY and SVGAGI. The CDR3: CASSYSSGTTDTQYF. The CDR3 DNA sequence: TGTGCCAGCAGTTACAGTAGCGGAACCACAGATACGCAGTATTTT.

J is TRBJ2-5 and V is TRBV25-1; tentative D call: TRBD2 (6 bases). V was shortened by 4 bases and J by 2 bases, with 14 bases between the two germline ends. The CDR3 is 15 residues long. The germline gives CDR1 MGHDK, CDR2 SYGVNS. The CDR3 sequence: CASSVWRGGQETQYF. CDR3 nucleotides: TGTGCCAGCAGTGTATGGAGGGGCGGTCAAGAGACCCAGTACTTC.

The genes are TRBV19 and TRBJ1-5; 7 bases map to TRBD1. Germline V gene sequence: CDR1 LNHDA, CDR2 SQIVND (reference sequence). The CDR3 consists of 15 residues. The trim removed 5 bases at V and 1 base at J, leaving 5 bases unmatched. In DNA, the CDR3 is TGTGCCAGTAGTGGGTACAGGGGAAGCAATCAGCCCCAGCATTTT. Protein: CASSGYRGSNQPQHF.

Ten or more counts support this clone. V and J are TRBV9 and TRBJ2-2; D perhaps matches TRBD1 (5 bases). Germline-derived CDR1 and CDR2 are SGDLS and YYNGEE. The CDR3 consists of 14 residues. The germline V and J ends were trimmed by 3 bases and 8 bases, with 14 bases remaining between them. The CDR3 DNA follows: TGTGCCAGCAGCGGGGTCTTACAGGCAGGGGAGCTGTTTTTT. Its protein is CASSGVLQAGELFF.

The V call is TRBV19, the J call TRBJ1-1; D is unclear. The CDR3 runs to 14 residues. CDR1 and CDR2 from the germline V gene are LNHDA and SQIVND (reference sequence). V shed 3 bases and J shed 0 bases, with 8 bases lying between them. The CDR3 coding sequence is TGTGCCAGTAGTATGGAGATATTGAACACTGAAGCTTTCTTT. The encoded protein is CASSMEILNTEAFF.

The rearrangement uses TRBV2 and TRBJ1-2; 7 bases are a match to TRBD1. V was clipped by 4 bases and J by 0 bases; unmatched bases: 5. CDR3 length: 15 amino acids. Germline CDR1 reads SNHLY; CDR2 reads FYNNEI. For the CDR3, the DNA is TGTGCCAGCAGTGGCGGGACAGCTACTAACTATGGCTACACCTTC. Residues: CASSGGTATNYGYTF.